This TCR beta chain was documented in a study of human T cells and chemical hapten exposure. Study context: Investigators sensitized roughly 2 cm by roughly 2 cm of upper inner arm skin with 2% DPC.

This clonotype was found many times. The antigen remains undetermined. The time point denotes: patch test 2, 6 weeks after DPC sensitization. Treatment of the sample: therapeutic diphenylcyclopropenone sensitization with weekly scalp DPC. Whole-study findings and limits: Among expanded TCRs, significantly more large CDR3 similarity clusters formed than among controls. No shift was seen in TCRs above 1 in 1000 frequency with DPC sensitization.

This CDR3 has 18 amino acids. Trimming took off 2 bases at V and 0 bases at J, with 17 bases between the two ends. The germline V gene has CDR1 MNHEY and CDR2 SVGEGT. TCRdb re-derived calls from the RACE reads in MiXCR, one entry per CDR3 protein. The sample has 70,000 to 95,000 distinct CDR3 sequences; 6% to 8.5% are singletons. The rearrangement joins TRBV6-2 or TRBV6-3 to TRBJ1-5; tentative D call: TRBD1 (6 bases). Sequenced material: whole blood, taken in connection with sensitization to the hapten diphenylcyclopropenone (DPC). The source is a woman aged 25 to 39 with alopecia areata. Some clones in this sample may be carry-over from other donors' samples. CDR3 nucleotides: TGTGCCAGCAGTTACGGAACCCGGACAGCCACTAGCAATCAGCCCCAGCATTTT. Translated: CASSYGTRTATSNQPQHF.